The rows below give T cell receptor beta chains drawn from one sample of a study of T cell repertoires in aging, cancer and after chemotherapy. TCRdb processed the multiplex PCR reads anew with MiXCR; each CDR3 protein has one entry. The sample consists of some 6,000 distinct CDR3 sequences, around a fifth of them appearing once. The sequenced material came from blood. These receptor sequences come from a human donor with a blood cancer. Both conserved end residues are trimmed from each CDR3.

V,J,CDR3
TRBV19,TRBJ1-3,ASSPLHPRGPGNTIY
TRBV12-3/TRBV12-4,TRBJ2-1,ASSPQQGGGDNEQF
TRBV7-2,TRBJ1-1,ASNPDGGNTEAF
TRBV28,TRBJ2-1,ASTQYGGTNEQF
TRBV30,TRBJ1-1,AWSNRGDTEAF
TRBV20-1,TRBJ1-1,SAGGGWSNTEAF
TRBV12-3/TRBV12-4,TRBJ1-2,ASSPKDTNYGYT
TRBV27,TRBJ2-7,ASSLYGPGQGLYEQY
TRBV24-1,TRBJ2-2,ATRSRNTGELF
TRBV15,TRBJ2-1,ATRDSYNEQF
TRBV20-1,TRBJ2-2,SAREVGSGELF
TRBV18,TRBJ1-2,ASSPGSTGFEGYT
TRBV5-1,TRBJ2-1,ASSGGSSYNEQF
TRBV10-1,TRBJ2-7,ASSESRTYEQY
TRBV7-3,TRBJ2-1,ASSPFSGGAPYNEQF
TRBV5-1,TRBJ1-1,ASSLGVNTEAF
TRBV6-5,TRBJ1-2,ASSYSGGGGYT
TRBV28,TRBJ1-4,ASSFLMGSGRTGANEKLF
TRBV5-5,TRBJ2-5,ASRTAGVRETQY
TRBV19,TRBJ2-1,ASSMSGDEQF
TRBV20-1,TRBJ2-3,SHIPPDREVTDTQY
TRBV5-4,TRBJ2-3,ASSRTSITDTQY
TRBV20-1,TRBJ2-2,SARRTENSGELF
TRBV5-1,TRBJ2-1,ASSFHRGGEQF
TRBV19,TRBJ2-5,ASSKLLRETQY
TRBV10-3,TRBJ2-1,VISAVGAGYNEQF
TRBV27,TRBJ2-3,ASRPGQGLTDTQY
TRBV30,TRBJ2-1,ACNDLGLAGLSSYNEQF
TRBV20-1,TRBJ1-1,SLSSGKSPEAF
TRBV29-1,TRBJ2-6,SVEGSGANVLT
TRBV24-1,TRBJ2-1,ASRTPGSYNEQF
TRBV5-6,TRBJ1-6,ASSLGAEYKSPLH
TRBV19,TRBJ1-5,ASTYDRGADQPQH
TRBV28,TRBJ1-5,ASTRWGNGGNQPQH
TRBV30,TRBJ2-1,AWSEASKAYNEQF
TRBV18,TRBJ1-1,ASSQGRGTEAF
TRBV7-9,TRBJ2-3,ASSLGLAGGPTDTQY
TRBV29-1,TRBJ2-3,SVVRGLVSGDTQY
TRBV29-1,TRBJ2-7,SVDRGGRALQY
TRBV19,TRBJ2-2,ASNRAGVNTGELF
TRBV10-2,TRBJ2-5,ASTESPQETQY
TRBV27,TRBJ2-3,ASSLRAGGYLSTDTQY
TRBV20-1,TRBJ2-1,SASYSGDSYNEQF
TRBV7-2,TRBJ2-1,ASSLPSGEYNEQF
TRBV12-3/TRBV12-4,TRBJ2-5,ASSSPAGETQY
TRBV10-2,TRBJ2-4,ASRGGDIRLAKNIQY
TRBV6-1,TRBJ1-2,ASRGRQGNYGYT
TRBV11-1,TRBJ2-5,ASSSRTRETQY
TRBV7-2,TRBJ1-4,ASSFQGGEEKLF